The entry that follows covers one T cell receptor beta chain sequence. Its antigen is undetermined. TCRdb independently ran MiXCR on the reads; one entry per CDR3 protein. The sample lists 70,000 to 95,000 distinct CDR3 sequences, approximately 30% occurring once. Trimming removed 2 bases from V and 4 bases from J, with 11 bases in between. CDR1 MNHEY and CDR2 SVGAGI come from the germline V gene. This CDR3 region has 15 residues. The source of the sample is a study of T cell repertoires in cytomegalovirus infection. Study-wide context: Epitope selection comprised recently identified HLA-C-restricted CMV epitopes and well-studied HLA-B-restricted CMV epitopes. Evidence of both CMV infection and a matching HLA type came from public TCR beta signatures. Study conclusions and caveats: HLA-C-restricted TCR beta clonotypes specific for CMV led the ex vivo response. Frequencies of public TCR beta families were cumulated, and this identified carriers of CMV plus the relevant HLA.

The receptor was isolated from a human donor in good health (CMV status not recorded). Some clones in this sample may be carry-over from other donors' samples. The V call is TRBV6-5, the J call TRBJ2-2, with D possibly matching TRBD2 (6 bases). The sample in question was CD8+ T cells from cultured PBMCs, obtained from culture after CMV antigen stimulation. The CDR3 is CASSYGVSGTGELFF. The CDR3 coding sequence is TGTGCCAGCAGTTACGGGGTTAGCGGCACCGGGGAGCTGTTTTTT.